A single sample gave rise to the 18 T cell receptor beta chains below, sequenced in a study of regulatory T cells in long-lasting Graves disease. Library construction for TCR beta used iRepertoire HTBI primers and Arm-PCR of CDR3 regions. TCRdb recomputed calls from the multiplex PCR reads with MiXCR, one row per CDR3 protein. The sample gives about 420,000 distinct CDR3 sequences, around 22% of which show up once; about a quarter is in the top ten. The time point: persistent/refractory GD, antithyroid drugs over 5 years with positive TRAb. The TCR library used RNA extracted from PBMCs. The sequencing used peripheral blood mononuclear cells (PBMCs), collected when the disease was refractory, from a patient treated with antithyroid drugs. These TCRs come from a female donor with Graves disease.

This chain links TRBV15 with TRBJ2-7, with TRBD1 as a possible D gene (6 bases). Germline V gene lookup returns CDR1 LNHNV and CDR2 YYDKDF (reference sequence). The CDR3 consists of 12 residues. With 5 bases removed from V and 6 bases from J, the gap between germline ends came to 11 bases. CDR3 bases: TGTGCCACCAGCGGAACAGGGTCCGAGCAGTACTTC. Its translation is CATSGTGSEQYF.

This clonotype was seen just once. This chain links TRBV19 with TRBJ2-3; D is undetermined. The CDR3 is 12 residues long. CDR1 is LNHDA and CDR2 is SQIVND in the germline V gene (reference sequence). V lost 6 bases, J lost 3 bases, and 7 bases lay in between. The CDR3 here is CASREKTDTQYF. The CDR3 DNA is TGTGCCAGTAGGGAGAAAACAGATACGCAGTATTTT.

This clonotype was recorded a few times. The chain uses TRBV29-1 and TRBJ1-4; the match to TRBD1 covers 9 bases. The CDR3 is 14 residues long. Trimming took 5 bases from V and 8 from J; bases not matched to a gene: 9. Per the germline V gene, CDR1 is SQVTM and CDR2 is ANQGSEA. The CDR3 DNA follows: TGCAGCGTTTACCTCGGGACAGGGAGCGAAAAACTGTTTTTT. Translating it yields CSVYLGTGSEKLFF.

A note on this clonotype: Being one base from a much bigger clone, this may be a read error. The rearrangement uses TRBV12-3 or TRBV12-4 and TRBJ2-3; weak D call: TRBD2 (6 bases). Trimming removed 6 bases at V and 9 bases at J, with 13 bases between. CDR3 length: 12 amino acids. CDR3 loop: CASSASGRTQYF. CDR3 in DNA: TGTGCCAGCAGCGCGAGCGGGCGGACGCAGTATTTT.

This clonotype turned up a few times. V usage is TRBV20-1 and J usage is TRBJ2-7; maybe TRBD2 (6 bases). Germline CDR1 is DFQATT and CDR2 is SNEGSKA (reference sequence). Deletions cut 3 bases from V and 7 bases from J, with 16 bases between. The CDR3 totals 13 residues. The CDR3 nucleotides read TGCAGTGCTAGGGGGGGAGGTTACGAGGAGCAGTACTTC. This gives the protein CSARGGGYEEQYF.

As concerns this clonotype: A much more abundant neighbour one base away suggests this may be a read error. V is TRBV14 and J is TRBJ1-4; D gene unclear. The CDR3 spans 13 residues. Germline values: CDR1 SGHDN, CDR2 FVKESK. CDR3 residues: CASSTPSGEKLLF. The CDR3 DNA reads TGTGCCAGCAGTACACCGTCTGGGGAAAAACTGCTTTTT.

The V gene is TRBV6-5, the J gene TRBJ2-7; D may be TRBD1 (6 bases). The CDR3 covers 16 residues. The V and J ends lost 2 bases and 0 bases respectively, with 14 bases between them. The germline V gene encodes CDR1 MNHEY and CDR2 SVGAGI. The CDR3 protein is CASSYTHDRSSYEQYF. The DNA of the CDR3 is TGTGCCAGCAGTTACACTCATGACAGGAGCTCCTACGAGCAGTACTTC.

This clonotype was seen many times. The genes are TRBV20-1 and TRBJ2-7; maybe TRBD2 (6 bases). This CDR3 comprises 14 residues. The V gene's germline CDR1 is DFQATT and CDR2 SNEGSKA (reference sequence). V was trimmed by 0 bases and J by 4 bases, leaving 13 bases between them. This chain's CDR3 is CSARDPGGLYEQYF. DNA of the CDR3: TGCAGTGCTAGAGATCCTGGAGGGCTATACGAGCAGTACTTC.

This clonotype was recorded many times. The J gene is TRBJ2-5, the V gene TRBV2; D gene ambiguous. V was cut by 7 bases and J by 5 bases, with 8 bases left in between. The germline V gene encodes CDR1 SNHLY and CDR2 FYNNEI. This CDR3 has 11 amino acids. The CDR3, as DNA: TGTGCCAGCACCGGTGGGGAGACCCAGTACTTC. This sequence encodes CASTGGETQYF. The entire variable domain, with the rest obtained from reference TRBV2 and TRBJ2-5, is as follows: EPEVTQTPSHQVTQMGQEVILRCVPISNHLYFYWYRQILGQKVEFLVSFYNNEISEKSEIFDDQFSVERPDGSNFTLKIRSTKLEDSAMYFCASTGGETQYFGPGTRLLVL.

The table lists this clonotype with many counts. The chain couples TRBV29-1 to TRBJ1-1, with TRBD1 as a possible D gene (6 bases). Germline V gives CDR1 SQVTM, CDR2 ANQGSEA. V shed 4 bases and J shed 7 bases, with 13 bases lying between them. The CDR3 extends over 12 amino acids. CDR3 DNA: TGCAGCGTTGTTCCAGTAGGGGGTGAAGCTTTCTTT. Translation gives CSVVPVGGEAFF.

This clonotype came up a few times. This chain joins TRBV5-1 and TRBJ2-7, with D unclear. Trimming left V 0 bases short and J 2 bases short, with 12 bases between. The CDR3 covers 15 residues. Germline lookup yields CDR1 SGHRS and CDR2 YFSETQ. The CDR3 DNA is TGCGCCAGCAGCTTGGGTGCGTCACTTACCTACGAGCAGTACTTC. Translated: CASSLGASLTYEQYF.

As to this clonotype: Being one base from a much bigger clone, this may be a read error. The DNA of the CDR3 is TGCAGTGCCCGCCGGACTAGGAACGAGCGGTACTTC. Translation gives CSARRTRNERYF. The J gene is TRBJ2-7, the V gene TRBV20-1; TRBD2 matches 7 bases. In germline, CDR1 is DFQATT, CDR2 SNEGSKA (reference sequence). The CDR3 consists of 12 residues.

There are a few counts of this clonotype. The genes are TRBV4-2 and TRBJ2-4, with 13 bases matching TRBD2. CDR1 and CDR2 from the germline V gene are LGHNA and YNFKEQ. V gave up 11 bases and J gave up 5 bases; unmatched junction bases: 15. This CDR3 comprises 17 residues. The CDR3 spells CACGRTSGSGVQNIQYF. The CDR3 nucleotides are TGTGCCTGCGGGAGGACTAGCGGGAGCGGCGTGCAAAACATTCAGTACTTC.

Many counts were recorded for this clonotype. The rearrangement uses TRBV28 and TRBJ2-2, with D perhaps matching TRBD1 or TRBD2 (5 bases each). The CDR3 consists of 12 residues. With 7 bases removed from V and 6 bases from J, the gap between germline ends came to 9 bases. Germline V lookup: CDR1 MDHEN, CDR2 SYDVKM. This CDR3 is CASKRGSGELFF. The CDR3 DNA follows: TGTGCCAGCAAGAGGGGCTCCGGGGAGCTGTTTTTT.

The chain uses TRBV6-1 and TRBJ2-5; 10 positions match TRBD1. This CDR3 is 14 amino acids long. After removal of 7 bases from V and 7 bases from J, the junction contained 9 bases not matched to a gene. CDR1 is MNHNS, CDR2 SASEGT, per germline. The CDR3 sequence is CASTEMDRGATQYF. CDR3 sequence (DNA): TGTGCCAGCACCGAAATGGACAGGGGGGCGACCCAGTACTTC.

This clonotype was recorded at least ten times. The genes are TRBV28 and TRBJ1-5, with D possibly TRBD1 on 5 matching bases. Trimming removed 8 bases at V and 3 bases at J, with 23 bases between. The CDR3 covers 17 residues. From germline, CDR1 is MDHEN and CDR2 SYDVKM. Here the CDR3 DNA reads TGTGCCAGCCACGTGGGGCGGCGGGCCTTTTTCAATCAGCCCCAGCATTTT. This translates into CASHVGRRAFFNQPQHF.

In this sample, this clonotype turned up many times. The V gene is TRBV7-2, the J gene TRBJ2-5; 10 bases are a match to TRBD2. The CDR3 sequence is 15 residues long. Trimming removed 5 bases from V and 1 base from J; junction bases left unmatched: 4. CDR1 is SGHTA, CDR2 FQGNSA, per germline. In DNA form, the CDR3 reads TGTGCCAGCAGCAGCCTAGCGGGAGTCCAAGAGACCCAGTACTTC. Its protein is CASSSLAGVQETQYF. The whole variable domain, remainder taken from reference TRBV7-2 and TRBJ2-5, is GAGVSQSPSNKVTEKGKDVELRCDPISGHTALYWYRQSLGQGLEFLIYFQGNSAPDKSGLPSDRFSAERTGGSVSTLTIQRTQQEDSAVYLCASSSLAGVQETQYFGPGTRLLVL.

There are many counts of this clonotype. V gene TRBV2 combines with J gene TRBJ1-2; D remains unclear. Germline V gene sequence: CDR1 SNHLY, CDR2 FYNNEI. The V gene lost 1 base and the J gene lost 5 bases, with 14 bases spanning the gap. The CDR3 loop spans 15 amino acids. CDR3 sequence (DNA): TGTGCCAGCAGTGAAGGCCCCACGACTGTATATGGCTACACCTTC. It codes for CASSEGPTTVYGYTF. Full variable domain (remainder filled in from reference TRBV2 and TRBJ1-2): EPEVTQTPSHQVTQMGQEVILRCVPISNHLYFYWYRQILGQKVEFLVSFYNNEISEKSEIFDDQFSVERPDGSNFTLKIRSTKLEDSAMYFCASSEGPTTVYGYTFGSGTRLTVV.